Listed here is a single TCR beta chain. Its matching antigen is unknown. In germline, CDR1 is MDHEN, CDR2 SYDVKM. V shed 5 bases and J shed 2 bases, with 10 bases lying between them. The CDR3 length is 14 residues. This sample was included in a study of OX40 agonist ivuxolimab in advanced cancers. Study-wide background: Patients received ivuxolimab, an agonistic anti-OX40 (CD134) antibody. General study points: CD4+ and CD8+ blood T cells expanded clonally by week 6 at 0.1 to 3.0 mg/kg.

Libraries were prepared by immunoSEQ multiplex PCR; TCRdb keeps only in-frame clonotypes and omits some of them. The data hold 72,000 or so clones, with around 88% observed a single time. The chain employs TRBV28 and TRBJ1-5; weak D call: TRBD1 (5 bases). This sequence originates from an adult with an advanced solid tumor such as melanoma, head and neck, liver or kidney cancer. The sequencing used CD4+ or CD8+ T cells sorted from blood, collected in a trial of the OX40 agonist ivuxolimab. CDR3 amino acids: CASSPTVGNQPQHF. CDR3 DNA: TGTGCCAGCAGTCCGACAGTTGGCAATCAGCCCCAGCATTTT.